The present T cell receptor (beta chain) was sequenced within a study of blood T cell repertoires in COVID-19. J lost 0 bases, V lost 7 bases, and 6 bases had no gene match. This CDR3 has 17 residues. Germline loops: CDR1 MNHEY, CDR2 SMNVEV (reference sequence). This clone appeared once. This table comes from immunoSEQ multiplex PCR, and its TCRdb copy is limited to in-frame clones, with some not included. The sample holds about 230,000 clones, just over 85% seen once. The clonotype originates from a man in his fifties or sixties with COVID-19, enrolled during active disease. The sample was peripheral blood. V gene TRBV27 combines with J gene TRBJ2-2; 12 positions match TRBD1. CDR3 in DNA: TGTGCCAGCACCTACGGGACAGGGGGCCCGAACACCGGGGAGCTGTTTTTT. This translates into CASTYGTGGPNTGELFF.